A selection of T cell receptor beta chains follows, all from one sample in a study of memory CD4+ T cells and cytomegalovirus serostatus. Here immunoSEQ multiplex PCR was the method, and the copy in TCRdb shows in-frame clones only, minus some. The sample holds about 58,000 clones, approximately 86% seen once. The material sequenced was memory CD4+ T cells from blood. The receptors were sampled from an adult in good health and CMV-seronegative. Some clones in this sample may be carry-over from other donors' samples. The CDR3 runs from the conserved cysteine through the conserved F or W. The D gene is left open where the match is weak. Only part of the rows carry a size: once, few, many, or a class if the clone is expanded.

cdr3_aa | cdr3_nt | clone_size | v_call | d_call | j_call | cdr3_length
CAISAMGDGYGYTF | TGTGCCATCAGTGCAATGGGGGATGGTTATGGCTACACCTTC | NA | TRBV10-3 | NA | TRBJ1-2 | 14
CASRALAGEGDTQYF | TGTGCCAGCAGGGCCCTAGCGGGAGAAGGAGATACGCAGTATTTT | NA | TRBV27 | TRBD2 | TRBJ2-3 | 15
CASSEQGSTTDTQYF | TGTGCCAGCAGCGAGCAGGGGAGTACCACAGATACGCAGTATTTT | NA | TRBV11-2 | NA | TRBJ2-3 | 15
CASSFQRGGSETQYF | TGTGCCAGCAGTTTTCAACGGGGAGGGTCAGAGACCCAGTACTTC | NA | TRBV27 | TRBD2 | TRBJ2-5 | 15
CASSTTGAPYGYTF | TGTGCCAGCAGTACCACAGGGGCGCCTTATGGCTACACCTTC | NA | TRBV28 | TRBD1 | TRBJ1-2 | 14
CASSREGLTEAFF | TGCGCCAGCAGTAGGGAGGGCCTCACTGAAGCTTTCTTT | NA | TRBV10-2 | NA | TRBJ1-1 | 13
CASRGPLKNTEAFF | TGCGCCAGTCGCGGGCCCCTGAAGAACACTGAAGCTTTCTTT | NA | TRBV4-1 | NA | TRBJ1-1 | 14
CATSRAATNEKLFF | TGTGCCACCAGCAGGGCAGCAACTAATGAAAAACTGTTTTTT | NA | TRBV15 | NA | TRBJ1-4 | 14
CASSGDRTRPQHF | TGTGCCAGCAGTGGGGACCGGACTAGGCCCCAGCATTTT | NA | TRBV6-1 | NA | TRBJ1-5 | 13
CASSLGPSVSNSPLHF | TGTGCCAGCAGCTTGGGGCCTTCGGTCTCAAATTCACCCCTCCACTTT | NA | TRBV5-6 | NA | TRBJ1-6 | 16
CASSSGPAGEKLFF | TGTGCCAGCAGCTCCGGCCCGGCGGGAGAAAAACTGTTTTTT | once | TRBV14 | NA | TRBJ1-4 | 14
CASSQAHFSNTEAFF | TGCGCCAGCAGCCAAGCGCACTTCAGTAACACTGAAGCTTTCTTT | NA | TRBV4-1 | NA | TRBJ1-1 | 15
CASSRSGRAHEQYF | TGTGCCAGCAGTCGAAGCGGGAGGGCCCACGAGCAGTACTTC | NA | TRBV6-5 | TRBD2 | TRBJ2-7 | 14
CASSPRLGASGAYNEQFF | TGTGCCAGCAGCCCCAGACTAGGGGCTAGCGGGGCCTACAATGAGCAGTTCTTC | NA | TRBV4-2 | TRBD2 | TRBJ2-1 | 18
CASRGPNTGELFF | TGTGCCAGCCGCGGCCCCAACACCGGGGAGCTGTTTTTT | NA | TRBV7-9 | NA | TRBJ2-2 | 13
CASSHDTQETQYF | TGTGCCAGCAGTCACGACACCCAAGAGACCCAGTACTTC | NA | TRBV27 | NA | TRBJ2-5 | 13
CASNSQGSDTQYF | TGCGCCAGCAATAGTCAGGGGTCAGATACGCAGTATTTT | NA | TRBV5-1 | NA | TRBJ2-3 | 13
CASIVQGSNTEAFF | TGTGCCAGCATCGTACAGGGGTCTAACACTGAAGCTTTCTTT | few | TRBV28 | TRBD1 | TRBJ1-1 | 14
CASSWQGRQSYEQYF | TGTGCCAGCAGTTGGCAGGGGAGGCAGTCCTACGAGCAGTACTTC | NA | TRBV27 | NA | TRBJ2-7 | 15
CSAETSGSDEQFF | TGCAGCGCTGAGACTAGCGGGAGTGATGAGCAGTTCTTC | NA | TRBV29-1 | TRBD2 | TRBJ2-1 | 13
CASSPGSSNQPQHF | TGTGCCAGCTCACCTGGCAGTAGCAATCAGCCCCAGCATTTT | once | TRBV18 | NA | TRBJ1-5 | 14
CASSDRTRGGNNEQFF | TGTGCCAGCAGTGATCGGACAAGAGGTGGCAACAATGAGCAGTTCTTC | NA | TRBV25-1 | NA | TRBJ2-1 | 16
CASSPRPGDGGYTF | TGTGCCAGCAGCCCCAGGCCGGGGGACGGTGGCTACACCTTC | few | TRBV7-2 | NA | TRBJ1-2 | 14
CASRRYSGANVLTF | TGTGCCAGCAGGCGGTACTCTGGGGCCAACGTCCTGACTTTC | NA | TRBV28 | NA | TRBJ2-6 | 14
CASSQATGEETQYF | TGTGCCAGCAGCCAAGCAACAGGGGAAGAGACCCAGTACTTC | NA | TRBV4-2 | TRBD1 | TRBJ2-5 | 14
CASSGLAGGSYNEQFF | TGTGCCAGCAGTGGTCTAGCGGGAGGCTCCTACAATGAGCAGTTCTTC | NA | TRBV6-6 | TRBD2 | TRBJ2-1 | 16
CASSLGSGGNEQFF | TGCGCCAGCAGCTTGGGTAGCGGGGGGAATGAGCAGTTCTTC | NA | TRBV5-1 | TRBD2 | TRBJ2-1 | 14
CAWSVDSSSNQPQHF | TGTGCCTGGAGTGTAGACAGCAGTAGCAATCAGCCCCAGCATTTT | NA | TRBV30 | NA | TRBJ1-5 | 15
CAPGGAVEGTDTQYF | TGTGCCCCAGGGGGGGCGGTCGAAGGGACAGATACGCAGTATTTT | NA | TRBV5-4 | NA | TRBJ2-3 | 15
CASSALPGGEQYF | TGTGCCAGCAGTGCCCTTCCGGGGGGGGAGCAGTACTTC | NA | TRBV25-1 | TRBD2 | TRBJ2-7 | 13